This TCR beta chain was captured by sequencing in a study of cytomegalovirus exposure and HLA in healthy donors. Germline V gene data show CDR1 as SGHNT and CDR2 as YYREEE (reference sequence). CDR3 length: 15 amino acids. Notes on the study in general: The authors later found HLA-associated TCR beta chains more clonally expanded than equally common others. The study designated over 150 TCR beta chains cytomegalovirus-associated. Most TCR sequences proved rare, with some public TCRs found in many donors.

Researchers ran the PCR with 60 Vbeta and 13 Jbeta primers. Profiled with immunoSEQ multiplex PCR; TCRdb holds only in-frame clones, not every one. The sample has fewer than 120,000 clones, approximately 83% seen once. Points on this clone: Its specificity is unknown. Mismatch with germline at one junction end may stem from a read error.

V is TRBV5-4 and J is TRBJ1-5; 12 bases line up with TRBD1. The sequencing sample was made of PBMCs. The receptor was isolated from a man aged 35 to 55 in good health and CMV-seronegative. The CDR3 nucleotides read TGTGCCAGCAGCTGGGGGACAGGGGGCAACCAGCCCCAGCATTTT. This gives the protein CASSWGTGGNQPQHF.